This TCR beta chain comes out of a study of T cell changes during pregnancy in multiple sclerosis. This clone came up once. Assay used: immunoSEQ multiplex PCR; TCRdb lists only in-frame clones, some missing. The sample shows 20,000 to 25,000 clones, more than 85% of them seen only once. Looked up from germline, CDR1 is WSHSY and CDR2 is SAAADI. The CDR3 is 14 amino acids. Trimming cost V 4 bases and J 0 bases, with 9 bases left between them. The origin of this receptor is a female donor with multiple sclerosis, enrolled in a pregnancy study. Sequences were derived from CD8+ T cells from peripheral blood mononuclear cells, sampled in the first trimester of pregnancy. The chain combines TRBV10-2 with TRBJ2-5; unclear D gene. Here the CDR3 DNA reads TGCGCCAGCAGTGGAGGCCCGTACCAAGAGACCCAGTACTTC. Residues: CASSGGPYQETQYF.